One sample yielded the 20 T cell receptor beta chains listed below, sequenced in a study of blood T cell repertoires in COVID-19. Clones were sequenced by immunoSEQ multiplex PCR, and TCRdb holds only the in-frame ones, with some missing. Seen here are about 210,000 clones, approximately 86% observed once, and the top ten hold under 0.9%. The sample taken for sequencing was peripheral blood. The receptors shown here come from a man aged 40-49 years with acute or convalescent COVID-19.

The chain couples TRBV5-5 to TRBJ2-1; D possibly corresponds to TRBD1 (6 bases). Germline values: CDR1 SGHKS, CDR2 YYEKEE (reference sequence). The CDR3 totals 16 residues. Trimming cost V 4 bases and J 4 bases, with 18 bases left between them. CDR3 sequence: CASSARGSGTYNEQFF. As DNA, the CDR3 is TGTGCCAGCAGCGCCCGAGGGTCAGGGACATACAATGAGCAGTTCTTC.

The chain joins TRBV14 to TRBJ2-7; D not resolved. Per germline, CDR1 SGHDN and CDR2 FVKESK. The CDR3 spans 12 residues. V shed 3 bases and J shed 6 bases, with 9 bases lying between them. CDR3 in DNA: TGTGCCAGCAGCCATCGCCATAGCGAGCAGTACTTC. This sequence encodes CASSHRHSEQYF. The full variable domain, its missing parts supplied by reference TRBV14 and TRBJ2-7, is EAGVTQFPSHSVIEKGQTVTLRCDPISGHDNLYWYRRVMGKEIKFLLHFVKESKQDESGMPNNRFLAERTGGTYSTLKVQPAELEDSGVYFCASSHRHSEQYFGPGTRLTVT.

The chain links TRBV2 to TRBJ2-2; D remains unclear. Germline V gene lookup returns CDR1 SNHLY and CDR2 FYNNEI. The CDR3 has 16 amino acids. The V end lost 6 bases, the J end lost 2 bases, and 16 bases lay between the germline ends. Here the CDR3 DNA reads TGTGCCAGCAGCTACCGTAGCCGCTTCAACACCGGGGAGCTGTTTTTT. Its protein product is CASSYRSRFNTGELFF.

This chain uses TRBV11-2 with TRBJ2-5, with 13 nucleotides matching TRBD2. V was pared by 3 bases and J by 2 bases, with 6 bases of the junction left unmatched. The germline gives CDR1 SGHAT, CDR2 FQNNGV. The CDR3 runs 17 residues. This chain's CDR3 is CASSFRLTSGGQETQYF. Here the CDR3 DNA reads TGTGCCAGCAGCTTCCGCTTGACTAGCGGGGGGCAAGAGACCCAGTACTTC.

The chain couples TRBV6-5 to TRBJ2-5; a possible D gene is TRBD1 (5 bases). The CDR3 totals 13 residues. Trimming stripped 8 bases from V and 5 bases from J, with 15 bases between. The germline V gene encodes CDR1 MNHEY and CDR2 SVGAGI. The CDR3 loop reads CASGSPGPETQYF. In nucleotides, the CDR3 is TGTGCCAGCGGTTCCCCAGGGCCCGAGACCCAGTACTTC.

The genes are TRBV30 and TRBJ2-1; no firm D call. Germline loops: CDR1 GTSNPN, CDR2 SVGIG (reference sequence). Between the trimmed V and J ends, which lost 0 bases and 4 bases, there was a span of 13 bases. The CDR3 extends over 15 amino acids. The CDR3: CAWSVDSRAYNEQFF. CDR3 nucleotide sequence: TGTGCCTGGAGTGTTGACTCTCGCGCATACAATGAGCAGTTCTTC.

The chain combines TRBV5-4 with TRBJ2-7, with D perhaps matching TRBD2 (5 bases). CDR1 SGHNT and CDR2 YYREEE come from the germline V gene (reference sequence). The CDR3 spans 13 residues. The V end was cut by 4 bases, the J end by 3 bases, with 11 bases between. The CDR3 DNA reads TGTGCCAGCAGCCCTGGGAGCGGCTACGAGCAGTACTTC. It specifies CASSPGSGYEQYF.

This chain connects TRBV18 to TRBJ1-6; D is perhaps TRBD1 (5 bases). This CDR3 spans 15 amino acids. Germline V gives CDR1 KGHSH, CDR2 LQKENI. Trimming stripped 4 bases from V and 8 bases from J, with 15 bases between. CDR3 in DNA: TGTGCCAGCTCACGGACCCGGGGGGAGGATTCACCCCTCCACTTT. Its protein is CASSRTRGEDSPLHF.

The gene calls are TRBV4-1 and TRBJ1-5; 7 bases are a match to TRBD1. V gave up 1 base and J gave up 4 bases; unmatched junction bases: 7. CDR3 size: 16 residues. From germline, CDR1 is MGHRA and CDR2 YSYEKL. CDR3 in DNA: TGCGCCAGCAGCCAAGTTACAGGGGTCGGGAATCAGCCCCAGCATTTT. It specifies CASSQVTGVGNQPQHF.

CDR3 amino acids: CASSPRQGGNTQYF. In nucleotides, the CDR3 is TGTGCCAGCAGCCCCAGGCAGGGAGGGAATACGCAGTATTTT. The rearrangement joins TRBV5-8 to TRBJ2-3, with 7 bases fitting TRBD2. The length of the CDR3 is 14 residues. V lost 4 bases, J lost 7 bases, and 9 bases stayed unmatched. CDR1 SGHTS and CDR2 YDEGEE come from the germline V gene. Supplemented by reference TRBV5-8 and TRBJ2-3, the full variable domain reads EAGVTQSPTHLIKTRGQQATLRCSPISGHTSVYWYQQALGLGLQFLLWYDEGEERNRGNFPPRFSGRQFPNYSSELNVNALELEDSALYLCASSPRQGGNTQYFGPGTRLTVL.

The rearrangement uses TRBV27 and TRBJ1-6; possibly TRBD1 for D (5 bases). The length of the CDR3 is 19 residues. Germline CDR1 and CDR2: MNHEY and SMNVEV (reference sequence). The V end was cut by 6 bases, the J end by 4 bases, with 25 bases between. This CDR3 is CASSPRYHDGGTYNSPLHF. Written as DNA, the CDR3 is TGTGCCAGCAGCCCAAGGTACCACGATGGGGGGACTTATAATTCACCCCTCCACTTT.

The chain is built from TRBV5-1 and TRBJ1-3; no definite D call. This CDR3 has 14 amino acids. The V end lost 4 bases, the J end lost 4 bases, and 12 bases lay between the germline ends. The germline V gene has CDR1 SGHRS and CDR2 YFSETQ. The CDR3 spells CASSPGNAGNTIYF. CDR3 DNA: TGCGCCAGCAGCCCGGGAAACGCAGGAAACACCATATATTTT.

The CDR3, as DNA: TGTGCCAGCAGCTCGATTGGGGGACAGGGCTACAACGAGCAGTACTTC. Translating gives CASSSIGGQGYNEQYF. The chain employs TRBV7-9 and TRBJ2-7; TRBD1 agrees at 9 bases. V shed 4 bases and J 5 bases; nucleotides not matched to a gene: 12. Germline V gene sequence: CDR1 SEHNR, CDR2 FQNEAQ (reference sequence). This CDR3 has 16 amino acids.

This clone has just a few counts. V is TRBV24-1 and J is TRBJ1-1, with TRBD1 identical over 8 bases. CDR3 length: 17 residues. Germline V gene data show CDR1 as KGHDR and CDR2 as SFDVKD. With 3 bases clipped from V and 0 bases from J, the junction kept 8 bases outside the gene matches. CDR3 residues: CATSDIGTGPLNTEAFF. CDR3 sequence (DNA): TGTGCCACCAGTGATATCGGGACAGGTCCCTTGAACACTGAAGCTTTCTTT.

The V and J genes are TRBV6-1 and TRBJ1-5; D call uncertain. This CDR3 contains 16 residues. Germline V gives CDR1 MNHNS, CDR2 SASEGT. V lost 4 bases and J 1 base, leaving 14 bases between the germline ends. The CDR3 nucleotides are TGTGCCAGCAGTGCTTTGAAGGGAGGAAGCAATCAGCCCCAGCATTTT. Translation gives CASSALKGGSNQPQHF.

The CDR3 loop reads CASSSGGNEQFF. In DNA form, the CDR3 reads TGTGCCAGCAGTTCAGGGGGGAATGAGCAGTTCTTC. V usage is TRBV27 and J usage is TRBJ2-1, with D perhaps matching TRBD1 (7 bases). This CDR3 region has 12 residues. V was pared by 4 bases and J by 7 bases, with 8 bases between. Germline V CDR1 and CDR2: MNHEY, SMNVEV (reference sequence).

This rearrangement joins TRBV28 to TRBJ1-3; no clear D. Trimming shortened V by 6 bases and J by 0 bases, and 9 bases separated the two germline ends. The CDR3 runs 14 residues. Germline CDR1 MDHEN, CDR2 SYDVKM. CDR3 coding DNA: TGTGCCAGCAGCTCAGCGGGCTCTGGAAACACCATATATTTT. Protein sequence: CASSSAGSGNTIYF.

This rearrangement joins TRBV4-1 to TRBJ2-7; TRBD1 agrees at 9 bases. The CDR3 totals 15 residues. The germline V gene encodes CDR1 MGHRA and CDR2 YSYEKL. J was trimmed by 4 bases and V by 6 bases; bases with no gene match: 10. Here the CDR3 reads CASRPSGTGSYEQYF. The CDR3 region has the DNA TGCGCCAGCAGACCCTCCGGGACAGGGAGTTACGAGCAGTACTTC.

This clone was counted between two and nine times. This chain uses TRBV7-3 with TRBJ2-1, with D possibly TRBD2 on 5 matching bases. Germline values: CDR1 SGHTA, CDR2 FQGTGA. V was trimmed by 4 bases and J by 6 bases, leaving 16 bases between them. The CDR3 is 15 residues long. In nucleotides, the CDR3 is TGTGCCAGCAGCTCCCGGGATACAGCGGCCAATGAGCAGTTCTTC. Translated, it gives CASSSRDTAANEQFF.

This rearrangement joins TRBV19 to TRBJ2-2, with D perhaps TRBD2 (5 bases). Germline CDR1 and CDR2: LNHDA and SQIVND (reference sequence). The CDR3 covers 15 residues. Trimming removed 5 bases at V and 5 bases at J, with 15 bases between. DNA of the CDR3: TGTGCCAGTAGTGTCGGCCGGGAAAAAACCGGGGAGCTGTTTTTT. As protein: CASSVGREKTGELFF.